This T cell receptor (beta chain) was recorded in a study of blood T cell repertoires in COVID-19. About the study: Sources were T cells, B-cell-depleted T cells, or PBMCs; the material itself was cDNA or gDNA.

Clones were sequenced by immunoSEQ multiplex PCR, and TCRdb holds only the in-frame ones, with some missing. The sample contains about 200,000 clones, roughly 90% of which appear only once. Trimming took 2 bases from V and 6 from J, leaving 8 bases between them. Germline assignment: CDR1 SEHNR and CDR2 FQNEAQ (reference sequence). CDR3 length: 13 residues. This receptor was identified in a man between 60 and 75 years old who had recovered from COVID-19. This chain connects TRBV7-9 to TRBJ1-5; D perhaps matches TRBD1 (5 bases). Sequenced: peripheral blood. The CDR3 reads CASSLMQGQPQHF. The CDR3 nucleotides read TGTGCCAGCAGCTTAATGCAGGGTCAGCCCCAGCATTTT.